The entry below gives a single TCR beta chain sequence along with its context. This receptor's antigen is unknown. Base quality data are lacking; no much larger clone is found one base away. Looking up the germline V gene yields CDR1 ENHRY and CDR2 SYGVKD. Relative to germline, V is 8 bases shorter and J is 3 bases shorter, with 14 bases between their ends. The CDR3 starts with the cysteine, ends with the phenylalanine, and has 14 residues. Only the CDR3 part of the read is kept: 42 bases, read in frame from the first base. Preparation of the library involved the immunoSEQ multiplex PCR assay. RNA was extracted from all samples and reverse transcribed into cDNA as template for TCR sequencing. First-strand cDNA was synthesized with SuperScript III using a 2:1 mix of oligo-dT and random hexamers. Amplification bias was assessed with a synthetic immune receptor repertoire, and residual bias was removed computationally. As for the original processing: After raw reads were preprocessed to remove errors, the CDR3 was defined following IMGT conventions as running from the conserved cysteine to phenylalanine. To get clonality, Shannon entropy was normalized by log2 of the number of productive unique TCRs and the result was subtracted from 1. Scalp TCRbeta sequences were cross-referenced with sorted blood CD4 and CD8 repertoires so that the CD4 or CD8 identity of scalp clones could be inferred. TCRdb mirrors the immuneACCESS table, restricted to in-frame sequences. Some clones are absent from its copies; in checked studies, under half trace to an unresolved V gene, and the reason for the others is unknown. V, J and clone size are those of that table, while D and trimming were read from the DNA. In this sample the table shows fewer than 150,000 clones, about four fifths of which occur a single time. The ten largest clones add up to just under 25% of the sample.

Reading the label with the study, this specimen's time point is: less than five weeks on oral tofacitinib. Read against the paper, the sample's treatment or condition label means: oral pan-JAK inhibitor, 5-10 mg twice daily. Lesional scalp punch biopsies and peripheral blood were obtained from alopecia areata patients. PBMCs were isolated by density centrifugation and stained for CD3, CD4 and CD8, and CD4+ and CD8+ T cells were sorted on a FACSAria. The data are from a study of CD8+ T cells in alopecia areata (dated by TCRdb to the late 2010s). As for the study more broadly: Treated patients were enrolled in an open-label pilot trial of oral tofacitinib, 5 to 10 mg twice daily, for moderate-to-severe alopecia areata. In both human patients and the C3H/HeJ mouse model, the study applied high-throughput TCRbeta sequencing to look at T cell clonal expansion in alopecia areata. The RNA source kit depended on sample type: the PAXgene miRNA kit for fixed scalp, the miRNeasy kit for PBMCs, and the RNeasy kit for mouse skin. Biopsies were taken from tofacitinib-treated patients at baseline and at 4 and 24 weeks of treatment, and a later scalp biopsy was taken in several of the tofacitinib-treated patients. Scalp clonality was compared across normal scalp (n=4), patchy alopecia areata scalp (n=8), and alopecia totalis/universalis scalp (n=8). In treated patients, disease severity was measured using the SALT score, which gives the percentage of scalp surface area affected. On the human side, TCRbeta sequencing was run on scalp tissue and on sorted CD4+ and CD8+ peripheral blood T cells from healthy controls and from alopecia areata patients with either patchy or totalis/universalis disease. Tofacitinib was given for 6 to 18 months, followed by 6 months of follow-up off drug to assess delayed response and recurrence. immunoSEQ multiplex PCR using 35 Vbeta forward primers and 13 Jbeta reverse primers was used to amplify TCRbeta CDR3 regions. What the study reported, not specific to this receptor: Because the treated cohort was small and had only one nonresponder, larger studies are needed to examine links between baseline CD8+ expansion and response. During tofacitinib treatment, many expanded lesional clones remained in scalp and blood, and this persistence may partly explain relapse after treatment is stopped. Scalp TCR repertoire analysis is complicated because resident alphabeta T cells in normal human skin are also sequenced, whereas mouse skin is dominated by gammadelta T cells. Higher clonality and more expanded CD8+ clones were observed in lesional scalp than in normal scalp, particularly in alopecia totalis/universalis, a finding suggestive of antigenic drive. Tofacitinib significantly lowered scalp clonality and the number of expanded CD8+ clones among the top 100 scalp clones. Compared with mice, TCR sequences shared between patients were less clear, possibly partly because of HLA diversity across the patient population.

The sequence is built from TRBV10-3 and TRBJ2-1; the D gene may be TRBD1 or TRBD2, since each aligns over 6 bases. The receptor's source is a human donor with alopecia areata. Source: CD8+ T cells sorted from blood, taken at week 4, from a patient treated with tofacitinib. The DNA sequence is TGTGCCATCGTCGGGGGCCATGGCTACAATGAGCAGTTCTTC. This codes for CAIVGGHGYNEQFF.